Listed here is a single T cell receptor (beta chain). Its antigen is not identified. PCR amplification relied on 60 Vbeta primers (plus 13 Jbeta primers). Produced via immunoSEQ multiplex PCR; TCRdb's table is partial and in-frame only. The table shows approximately 150,000 clones, with around 84% occurring only once. The germline V and J ends were trimmed by 11 bases and 0 bases, with 14 bases remaining between them. Germline CDR1 is LGHNA and CDR2 is YSLEER. The CDR3 is made up of 13 amino acids. The data were obtained in a study of cytomegalovirus exposure and HLA in healthy donors. Regarding the study as a whole: Reportedly, cytomegalovirus status was diagnosed with high sensitivity and specificity. About 87% or about 30% of the time was how often most TCR beta V segments were productive, according to an earlier analysis.

This receptor was taken from a boy aged 2 to 9 in good health and CMV-seronegative. Material: PBMCs. The J gene is TRBJ2-7, the V gene TRBV4-3; a weak D match, TRBD1 (6 bases). CDR3 loop: CAERRDNSYEQYF. CDR3 nucleotide sequence: TGCGCCGAACGTCGGGACAACTCCTACGAGCAGTACTTC.